Detailed here is one TCR beta chain. Its antigen remains unknown. In germline, CDR1 is MNHEY, CDR2 SVGAGI. The CDR3 loop spans 15 amino acids. V was pared by 4 bases and J by 9 bases, with 18 bases between. The PCR employed 60 Vbeta primers together with 13 Jbeta primers. Clones were sequenced by immunoSEQ multiplex PCR, and TCRdb holds only the in-frame ones, with some missing. The sample includes 150,000 or so clones, roughly 80% seen only once; the top ten take about 3.5%. This entry comes from a study of cytomegalovirus exposure and HLA in healthy donors. Notes on the study in general: A later look showed TCR association rates differing by HLA locus, highest for DRB1 and lowest for HLA-C. A later analysis found common viral pathogens apparently linked to several of the most significant clusters. When analyzed later, a missense DCLRE1C variant was found to be linked to TCR beta V- and J-gene trimming. In vitro experiments confirmed that a few CMV-associated chains were specific for CMV antigens.

V and J are TRBV6-5 and TRBJ1-4, with TRBD1 as a possible D gene (6 bases). Sequenced sample: PBMCs. This TCR derives from a man aged 35 to 55 in good health and CMV-seronegative. The CDR3: CASSSPLQGWKKLFF. The CDR3 nucleotides are TGTGCCAGCAGTTCCCCGTTACAGGGCTGGAAAAAACTGTTTTTT.